In this sample, the clone carrying this T cell receptor beta chain turned up once. This sample was included in a study of blood T cell repertoires in COVID-19. Study-level information: The United States, Italy and Spain provided the acute and convalescent COVID-19 samples. PBMCs, B-cell-depleted T cells, or T cells provided the cDNA or gDNA that made up the material.

In germline, CDR1 is MDHEN, CDR2 SYDVKM. This CDR3 comprises 14 residues. The ends were cut back, 3 bases at V and 3 bases at J, with 8 bases in the middle. Source study methods: Nucleated cell number was recorded as an estimate derived from reference gene primer amplification. Some clones are missing from TCRdb's copy, which holds only in-frame ones; the method was immunoSEQ multiplex PCR. The DNA gave D and trimming, while V, J and clone size come from that table. The data hold about 360,000 clones, with around nine tenths observed a single time. Sequencing was performed on peripheral blood. This receptor was identified in a human donor in a cohort sampled during active COVID-19. This rearrangement joins TRBV28 to TRBJ1-4; D might be TRBD1 (5 bases). Written as DNA, the CDR3 is TGTGCCAGCAGTTTGATAGGGGCTAATGAAAAACTGTTTTTT. Protein: CASSLIGANEKLFF.